These 28 T cell receptor beta chains originate from one sample sequenced in a study of a mutant IDH1 vaccine in newly diagnosed glioma. This sample's time point: week 23, last vaccination. Every single dose of the vaccine, 300 ug of mutant IDH1 20-mer peptide, came with topical imiquimod. The antigens of these receptors remain unknown. Generated by immunoSEQ multiplex PCR, the TCRdb table keeps only in-frame clones and is missing some. The sample contains some 38,000 clones, roughly 79% of which appear only once. The starting material was PBMCs, obtained from a glioma patient whose treatment included an IDH1 peptide vaccine. Source of these receptors: a man in his forties with glioma.

The V and J genes are TRBV7-8 and TRBJ2-6, with 9 bases lining up with TRBD1. The CDR3 length is 19 residues. CDR1 SGHVS and CDR2 FQNEAQ come from the germline V gene. After removal of 4 bases from V and 0 bases from J, the junction contained 10 bases not matched to a gene. In DNA form, the CDR3 reads TGTGCCAGCAGCTCCAACCCGGGACAGGGACCCTCTGGGGCCAACGTCCTGACTTTC. Encoded protein: CASSSNPGQGPSGANVLTF. The full variable domain, completed using reference TRBV7-8 and TRBJ2-6, is GAGVSQSPRYKVAKRGQDVALRCDPISGHVSLFWYQQALGQGPEFLTYFQNEAQLDKSGLPSDRFFAERPEGSVSTLKIQRTQQEDSAVYLCASSSNPGQGPSGANVLTFGAGSRLTVL.

The rearrangement joins TRBV4-2 to TRBJ2-6, with D possibly being TRBD2 (6 bases). Germline V lookup: CDR1 LGHNA, CDR2 YNFKEQ. Between the trimmed V and J ends, which lost 0 bases and 3 bases, there was a span of 9 bases. The CDR3 is 16 residues long. The CDR3 spells CASSQDGGDGANVLTF. As DNA, the CDR3 is TGTGCCAGCAGCCAAGATGGCGGGGATGGGGCCAACGTCCTGACTTTC.

The CDR3 sequence is CASANGGRLDTQYF. For the CDR3, the DNA is TGTGCCAGCGCCAATGGGGGGCGACTAGATACGCAGTATTTT. The rearrangement joins TRBV27 to TRBJ2-3, with D perhaps being TRBD1 or TRBD2 (6 bases each). This CDR3 region has 14 residues. Germline V gene data show CDR1 as MNHEY and CDR2 as SMNVEV (reference sequence). Trimming removed 8 bases at V and 5 bases at J, with 17 bases between.

The CDR3 here is CASSPGTGRYEQYF. The CDR3 DNA is TGCGCCAGCAGCCCCGGGACAGGGCGCTACGAGCAGTACTTC. The rearrangement links TRBV5-1 to TRBJ2-5, with TRBD1 matching 9 bases. The J call is doubtful: the DNA matches TRBJ2-7 better. Germline V gene data show CDR1 as SGHRS and CDR2 as YFSETQ. This CDR3 comprises 14 residues.

Notes on this clone: Compared with germline, one end of the junction differs, possibly owing to a read error. This chain joins TRBV7-7 and TRBJ2-1; the match to TRBD2 covers 10 bases. The CDR3 totals 15 residues. Looked up from germline, CDR1 is SSHAT and CDR2 is FNYEAQ (reference sequence). For the CDR3, the DNA is TGTGCTAGCAGCCAACTAGCGGGGACCTACAATGAGCAGTTCTTC. Translation gives CASSQLAGTYNEQFF.

The genes are TRBV5-4 and TRBJ1-3; perhaps TRBD1 as D (5 bases). The germline V gene encodes CDR1 SGHNT and CDR2 YYREEE (reference sequence). The CDR3 covers 16 residues. V lost 3 bases, J lost 0 bases, and 13 bases lay in between. The CDR3 sequence is CASSSTGRSSGNTIYF. The CDR3, as DNA: TGTGCCAGCAGCTCGACGGGACGGTCCTCTGGAAACACCATATATTTT.

V gene TRBV11-2 combines with J gene TRBJ2-3; 14 bases agree with TRBD2. V was pared by 1 base and J by 5 bases, with 5 bases of the junction left unmatched. Germline values: CDR1 SGHAT, CDR2 FQNNGV. The CDR3 sequence is 17 residues long. The CDR3 nucleotides read TGTGCCAGCAGCTTAGGACTAGCGGGAGGGCCTGGAGATACGCAGTATTTT. It translates to CASSLGLAGGPGDTQYF.

This clone was recorded only once. The J gene is TRBJ2-2, the V gene TRBV7-3; D possibly corresponds to TRBD2 (5 bases). V dropped 1 base and J dropped 4 bases, with 10 bases sitting between them. The germline CDR1 and CDR2 sequences are SGHTA and FQGTGA. This CDR3 contains 15 residues. The CDR3 here is CASSLRGAGTGELFF. The CDR3 nucleotides are TGTGCCAGCAGCTTAAGGGGTGCGGGCACCGGGGAGCTGTTTTTT.

J is TRBJ2-1 and V is TRBV10-3; D is uncertain. The CDR3 runs to 12 residues. V was clipped by 2 bases and J by 2 bases, with 1 base between them. Germline V gives CDR1 ENHRY, CDR2 SYGVKD. CDR3 DNA sequence: TGTGCCATCAGTGAGGCCTACAATGAGCAGTTCTTC. This gives the protein CAISEAYNEQFF.

The chain has TRBV19 and TRBJ1-3, with unresolved D. Germline V gene lookup returns CDR1 LNHDA and CDR2 SQIVND (reference sequence). V lost 6 bases and J lost 0, with 12 bases in between. The CDR3 is made up of 15 amino acids. The CDR3 spells CASRMDRSSGNTIYF. CDR3 in DNA: TGTGCCAGTAGGATGGACCGAAGCTCTGGAAACACCATATATTTT.

V is TRBV27 and J is TRBJ2-5; 12 nucleotides match TRBD2. Losses at the gene ends were 6 bases for V and 5 bases for J; bases not matched to a gene: 13. This CDR3 has 17 amino acids. Germline V lookup: CDR1 MNHEY, CDR2 SMNVEV (reference sequence). DNA of the CDR3: TGTGCCAGCAGCTATATTCTAGCGGGAGGGCCCTCGGAGACCCAGTACTTC. Its translation: CASSYILAGGPSETQYF.

The CDR3 DNA is TGTGCCAGCAGCTCGGGAGGGACTAATGAAAAACTGTTTTTT. It is translated as CASSSGGTNEKLFF. This sequence joins TRBV5-4 and TRBJ1-4; D is unresolved. The CDR3 has 14 residues. In germline, CDR1 is SGHNT, CDR2 YYREEE (reference sequence). Trimming removed 3 bases at V and 2 bases at J, with 8 bases between.

This clone occurred once. The chain joins TRBV5-1 to TRBJ2-7, with TRBD2 matching over 11 bases. This CDR3 comprises 16 residues. J was trimmed by 2 bases and V by 0 bases; bases with no gene match: 4. Germline V gives CDR1 SGHRS, CDR2 YFSETQ. The CDR3 spells CASSLGGTSGAYEQYF. CDR3 coding DNA: TGCGCCAGCAGCTTGGGGGGGACTAGCGGAGCCTACGAGCAGTACTTC.

This chain connects TRBV5-4 to TRBJ1-1; 8 nucleotides agree with TRBD1. The junction had 9 bases not matched to a gene; V was cut back by 4 bases and J by 4 bases. The CDR3 spans 15 residues. Per germline, CDR1 SGHNT and CDR2 YYREEE (reference sequence). CDR3: CASSPLQGVGTEAFF. CDR3 bases: TGTGCCAGCAGCCCCTTACAGGGGGTAGGCACTGAAGCTTTCTTT.

The V and J genes are TRBV7-2 and TRBJ2-2; tentative D call: TRBD2 (6 bases). CDR1 is SGHTA, CDR2 FQGNSA, per germline. Trimming removed 5 bases at V and 1 base at J, with 17 bases between. This CDR3 spans 17 amino acids. The CDR3 sequence: CASSQGVSGRNTGELFF. Written as DNA, the CDR3 is TGTGCCAGCAGCCAGGGAGTCAGCGGGCGGAACACCGGGGAGCTGTTTTTT.

This clone occurred once. V gene TRBV5-1 combines with J gene TRBJ2-1, with 7 bases matching TRBD2. Germline loops: CDR1 SGHRS, CDR2 YFSETQ. The J segment lost 0 bases and the V segment lost 3 bases, leaving 3 bases of the junction unmatched. The CDR3 totals 15 residues. The CDR3 region has the DNA TGCGCCAGCAGCTCAAGCGGGACCTCCTACAATGAGCAGTTCTTC. Its translation: CASSSSGTSYNEQFF.

This chain uses TRBV7-9 with TRBJ1-3; D uncertain. V lost 3 bases to trimming and J lost 4 bases, with 7 bases between them. Germline CDR1 and CDR2: SEHNR and FQNEAQ (reference sequence). The CDR3 is 13 amino acids. In DNA, the CDR3 is TGTGCCAGCAGCTTTATGGAGGGAAACACCATATATTTT. The encoded protein is CASSFMEGNTIYF.

As for this clone: This sample also contains other DNA sequences that code for the same CDR3. The V gene is TRBV11-2, the J gene TRBJ2-1; the D gene could be TRBD1 or TRBD2 (5 bases each). Germline V gene data show CDR1 as SGHAT and CDR2 as FQNNGV. The CDR3 consists of 14 residues. V lost 5 bases, J lost 2 bases, and 10 bases lay in between. The CDR3: CASSPSGPYNEQFF. CDR3 DNA sequence: TGTGCCAGCAGCCCGTCGGGGCCCTACAATGAGCAGTTCTTC.

On this clone: At one boundary the junction diverges from the germline segment, which might be a read error. The chain is built from TRBV7-7 and TRBJ2-7, with D perhaps TRBD2 (5 bases). The germline gives CDR1 SSHAT, CDR2 FNYEAQ (reference sequence). CDR3 length: 13 amino acids. The CDR3, as DNA: TGTGCTAGCAGCATATCAGACGGGGTAGAGCAGTACTTC. Residues: CASSISDGVEQYF.

V and J are TRBV9 and TRBJ2-7; D is uncertain. The CDR3 runs to 13 residues. Germline V CDR1 and CDR2: SGDLS, YYNGEE. V lost 3 bases to trimming and J lost 3 bases, with 10 bases between them. In nucleotides, the CDR3 is TGTGCCAGCAGCGCAGTTCCGGGCTACGAGCAGTACTTC. Translation gives CASSAVPGYEQYF.

V usage is TRBV4-3 and J usage is TRBJ2-2; 15 nucleotides match TRBD2. Germline V gene lookup returns CDR1 LGHNA and CDR2 YSLEER. The CDR3 contains 18 residues. V lost 4 bases, J lost 3 bases, and 6 bases stayed unmatched. Written as DNA, the CDR3 is TGCGCCAGCAGCCGGGGACTAGCGGGGGGCCCGGACACCGGGGAGCTGTTTTTT. Translation gives CASSRGLAGGPDTGELFF.

The rearrangement joins TRBV5-1 to TRBJ2-7; 9 bases align to TRBD1. The ends lost 4 bases at V and 4 bases at J; junction bases unmatched: 6. The germline V gene encodes CDR1 SGHRS and CDR2 YFSETQ. This CDR3 has 14 amino acids. As DNA, the CDR3 is TGCGCCAGCAGCCAGGGACAGGGTATGTACGAGCAGTACTTC. Amino acids: CASSQGQGMYEQYF.

The V and J genes are TRBV27 and TRBJ2-7; D is ambiguous. Germline V lookup: CDR1 MNHEY, CDR2 SMNVEV (reference sequence). The CDR3 has 12 residues. Between the trimmed V and J ends, which lost 3 bases and 6 bases, there was a span of 9 bases. The CDR3 loop is CASSFRKGEQYF. The CDR3 bases are TGTGCCAGCAGTTTTAGAAAAGGCGAGCAGTACTTC.

The rearrangement joins TRBV7-6 to TRBJ1-5; no clear D gene. V lost 3 bases and J lost 0, with 9 bases in between. The CDR3 runs 15 residues. Germline V gene sequence: CDR1 SGHVS, CDR2 FNYEAQ. CDR3 DNA: TGTGCCAGCAGCTTGTACAGCGATAGCAATCAGCCCCAGCATTTT. The encoded protein is CASSLYSDSNQPQHF.

J is TRBJ2-5 and V is TRBV2; D is unclear. The CDR3 is made up of 13 amino acids. Between the trimmed V and J ends, which lost 7 bases and 2 bases, there was a span of 11 bases. Germline values: CDR1 SNHLY, CDR2 FYNNEI. The CDR3 spells CASIRTEQETQYF. CDR3 bases: TGTGCCAGCATTAGGACGGAACAAGAGACCCAGTACTTC.

V is TRBV10-1 and J is TRBJ1-3; weak D call: TRBD1 (5 bases). V lost 1 base to trimming and J lost 4 bases, with 11 bases between them. CDR1 and CDR2 from the germline V gene are WNHNN and SYGVQD (reference sequence). This CDR3 has 15 amino acids. CDR3 in DNA: TGCGCCAGCAGTGAGTATCTGGGGCGAGGAAACACCATATATTTT. Translated, it gives CASSEYLGRGNTIYF.

The genes are TRBV30 and TRBJ2-5; D remains unclear. Trimming pared 3 bases from V and 5 bases from J, leaving 19 bases between. The CDR3 is made up of 15 amino acids. Per the germline V gene, CDR1 is GTSNPN and CDR2 is SVGIG (reference sequence). CDR3 protein: CAWSAGSRQSETQYF. The CDR3 coding sequence is TGTGCCTGGAGCGCCGGTTCCAGACAATCCGAGACCCAGTACTTC.

This clone was detected only a few times. CDR3 loop: CATRDYEQYF. The CDR3 DNA sequence: TGCGCCACCCGCGACTACGAGCAGTACTTC. The chain recombines TRBV10-2 with TRBJ2-7; no definite D call. The CDR3 runs to 10 residues. V was clipped by 10 bases and J by 3 bases, with 7 bases between them. Germline loops: CDR1 WSHSY, CDR2 SAAADI.